This record covers a single T cell receptor (beta chain). Its binding antigen is unknown. Nothing much larger sits one base from this clone, and base qualities are not available. The cohort comprised fewer than 750 healthy bone marrow donors. At the time of sampling, every cohort member was nominally healthy, though immune exposures that went unrecorded were likely present. The donor tested CMV seropositive, placing the donor among the 290 or so seropositive members of the cohort. A peripheral blood sample was collected from each donor, and TCR beta sequencing was performed on peripheral blood mononuclear cells. Genomic DNA was extracted from the blood cell samples with the Qiagen DNeasy Blood Extraction Kit. This record comes from a study of cytomegalovirus exposure and HLA in healthy donors (dated by TCRdb to the late 2010s). About the full investigation: An earlier analysis of approximately 600 of the donors reported approximately 300 Gb of sequence data and 117 million unique TCR beta sequences from 150 million to 200 million T cells. On average, roughly 240,000 unique TCR beta nucleotide sequences were sequenced per donor among 398 genotyped donors of the cohort, with 15% to 20% of those sequences being non-productive. The later analysis used no new phenotypic data to find candidate immune exposures, relying instead on TCR beta sequences and their occurrence across donors. Donor age, sex, ethnicity and CMV serostatus were compiled together with the repertoire data. The study was designed to test whether signatures of past pathogen exposure could be identified by cataloging public T cell receptors. Class I and class II HLA loci were covered by the typing at four-digit resolution. The number of donors typed differed by locus, with about 629-630 for A, B, C, DRB1 and DQB1, approximately 500 for DQA1, 600 to 610 for DPA1, and some 450 for DPB1. A later genetic analysis took genome-wide SNP genotypes for about 55% of the 666 donors and used that subset as a discovery cohort. Every discovery cohort repertoire had been produced on one sequencing platform. High-throughput TCR immunosequencing, statistical association of individual TCRs with disease status, and machine learning were combined to predict cytomegalovirus infection status. Along with the roughly 700-subject first cohort, a separate validation cohort of over a hundred different subjects was used. Roughly 290 gigabases of sequencing data and tens of millions of unique TCR sequences made up an early release that covered approximately 650 HLA-typed donors. Of the roughly 390 genotyped donors, 81% were placed in the genetic ancestry cluster associated with self-reported Caucasian donors. To decide whether each TCR beta V gene segment behaved as functional or pseudogenic, an earlier analysis of fewer than 750 of the donors relied on high-throughput TCR beta sequencing. A later analysis re-examined previously published TCR beta repertoires from about 670 donors and added high-resolution HLA genotyping to investigate patterns of TCR occurrence. The study profiled the T cell repertoires of about 720 subjects by immunosequencing and related them to cytomegalovirus serostatus. Roughly five DR-DQ haplotypes were handled as single units for association and clustering, since linkage in the cohort was strong.

General study outcomes and caveats: Because some donors lacked HLA typing at each locus, the association tests relied only on the typed subset. A further reported finding was that TCR beta sequences accurately predicted the HLA-A and HLA-B alleles for most subjects in the first cohort. A later analysis found that most CMV-associated TCR beta chains appeared HLA-restricted, with HLA associations seemingly driven largely by CMV exposure. A later analysis found that HLA-associated TCR beta chains were more clonally expanded and had lower generation probabilities than equally common non-associated chains. A total of fewer than 200 TCR beta chains were listed by the study as associated with cytomegalovirus. Immune exposure information for the cohort was limited to CMV serostatus. A cluster of highly shared sequence variants was judged likely to represent a technical artifact of the sequencing pipeline. A later analysis reported that several top co-occurrence clusters appeared linked to parvovirus B19, influenza, CMV and Epstein-Barr virus. Most TCR sequences were seen in very few donors, while some public TCRs were found in many individuals. The authors suggested that the approach could potentially be extended to other disease states and immunological phenotypes. Because counts were too low, roughly 16 rarely observed V segments, including chromosome 9 orphons, were left out of the earlier analysis of some 600 of the donors. Compared with the approximately 710-donor mean, donors in an Asian-associated ancestry cluster had fewer N-insertions in productive TCRs, according to a later genetic analysis. This cohort had only TCR beta chains sequenced, and the lack of alpha or paired-chain data limited which features could be detected. Strong co-occurrence of HLA alleles, especially DR and DQ, made assigning TCR associations to individual alleles difficult. A later analysis found that TCR association rates varied across HLA loci, with DRB1 alleles showing the most associated TCRs and HLA-C alleles the fewest. The classifier was reported to diagnose cytomegalovirus status with high specificity and sensitivity in both the original cohort and the validation cohort. A few of the identified cytomegalovirus-associated TCR beta chains were confirmed in vitro to be specific for cytomegalovirus antigens. Linkage disequilibrium might explain the correlated functional status among segregating V segments, but an unknown experimental factor could not be ruled out. A later analysis associated about 17,000 TCR beta sequences with specific HLA alleles at a false discovery rate of 0.05. Sequencing depth was assumed to be roughly uniform across donors in the presence/absence analyses, though that assumption may not hold. In an earlier analysis of about 540 of the donors, most TCR beta V segments were observed in productive rearrangements about 87% or about 30% of the time, broadly matching IMGT annotations. Some IMGT-functional V segments, including TRBV6-2 and TRBV6-3, could not be told apart with the 87-base-pair reads, so those segments were excluded. An association between a missense DCLRE1C variant and V-gene and J-gene trimming of TCR beta chains was found in a later genetic analysis and replicated in an independent cohort.

The germline V gene specifies SGHAT as CDR1 and FQNNGV as CDR2. Trimming at the junction amounts to 5 bases on V and 7 bases on J, and the germline ends lie 23 bases apart. From the cysteine through the phenylalanine, the CDR3 covers 17 amino acids. The sequence is cut down to CDR3 DNA, 51 bases in frame from base 1. Libraries were built with the immunoSEQ multiplex PCR assay. For the multiplex PCR, a mixture combining 60 forward primers for TCR Vbeta segments and 13 reverse primers for TCR Jbeta segments was used. The CDR3 region of rearranged TCR beta genes was amplified from genomic DNA with a multiplex PCR assay. Amplified TCR beta libraries were sequenced as 87-base-pair reads on the Illumina HiSeq System. On the authors' methods: Across the 500 to 850 repertoires, a later analysis counted tens of millions of unique TCR beta chains, roughly 11 million of which were shared by at least two donors. Raw reads were error-corrected and collapsed into unique sequences with a nearest-neighbor algorithm that merged closely related sequences to remove PCR and sequencing errors. V, D and J gene segments were assigned by aligning CDR3 sequences to IMGT reference sequences. For a sequence to be retained, a match of at least six nucleotides was required to both a V gene segment and a J gene segment. A rearrangement counted as productive if the CDR3 had no stop codons and remained in frame with V and J, and every other rearrangement counted as non-productive. Following IMGT convention, CDR3 was defined as the stretch from the second conserved V-encoded cysteine to the conserved J-encoded phenylalanine. The earlier analysis of 500 to 600 of the donors excluded sequences that lacked an unambiguous match to a single V gene segment. An earlier analysis of just under 600 of the donors called V segments functional above 56.7% productive rearrangements and segregating when the between-donor standard deviation exceeded 5%. A statistical classification framework was developed to diagnose cytomegalovirus status using the catalog of TCR beta chain sequences. A later analysis assigned V and J genes by comparing TCR nucleotide sequences with IMGT/GENE-DB human TR gene sequences. A later analysis assigned CDR3 sequences and most-parsimonious VDJ recombination scenarios with the TCRdist pipeline. In a later analysis, every TCR beta chain was defined by the combination of its CDR3 amino acid sequence and its V-gene family, and reads without a unique V-gene family were dropped. A later analysis removed 592 highly shared, low-generation-probability nucleotide sequences to deal with suspected cross-contamination and a sequencing artifact. In a later analysis, a clonal expansion index for each public chain was calculated from normalized within-repertoire ranks of inferred template counts. A later analysis computed generation probabilities with a VDJ recombination model fitted to out-of-frame rearrangements, and checked the results against IGoR. Hypergeometric tests were used in a later analysis to score TCR-TCR, TCR-HLA and TCR-CMV co-occurrence, with a repertoire-size bias correction applied to the TCR pairs. False discovery rates were estimated in a later analysis by permuting HLA or CMV assignments 20 times. A later analysis grouped co-occurring TCRs with DBSCAN, adding TCRdist sequence similarity when clustering within HLA-allele-positive subsets. Repertoires with fewer than 30,000 or more than 120,000 public chains, plus five repertoires with anomalous nucleotide sharing, were excluded from co-occurrence clustering. The immuneACCESS repertoire file appears here via TCRdb, limited to in-frame rearrangements. These files lack a portion of the clones; in checked studies, under half of the deficit traces to unresolved V genes, and the cause of the others is not known. The V and J calls and clone size come from that table; D and trimming were worked out from the DNA. The sample table lists some 120,000 clones, around two thirds of them with a count of one. 8% to 9.5% of the sample is held by the ten biggest clonotypes.

The V and J genes are TRBV11-2 and TRBJ2-2, and perhaps TRBD2 as D gene, on 6 matching bases. Sequencing was performed on PBMCs. The receptor was derived from a woman aged 40-49 years in good health and CMV-seropositive. The base sequence is TGTGCCAGCAGCCCCCTGACCGGGGGAGTCTTGGGCGGGGAGCTGTTTTTT. Its protein reads: CASSPLTGGVLGGELFF.